This T cell receptor (beta chain) was recorded in a study of blood T cell repertoires in COVID-19 (dated by TCRdb to 2020 to 2022). Context from the whole study: Samples covering the acute and convalescent phases of COVID-19 were provided by collaborators in the United States, Italy and Spain. Where available, HLA class I and class II types were obtained from metadata supplied by the sample provider rather than from assay-based typing. A de-identified subject ID, COVID-19 status, age in years and sex were almost always included in the sample metadata. The repertoires were released in a freely available public database intended as a resource for research on the immune response to SARS-CoV-2. The material from the prospective study consisted of cDNA or gDNA derived from T cells, B-cell-depleted T cells, or PBMCs. Subjects who had been exposed to COVID-19, were actively infected with it, or had recovered from it provided the deeply sampled blood TCRbeta repertoires that made up the dataset. The samples were drawn from the first 160 participants of the ongoing ImmuneRACE study and from 950 to 1,500 subjects provided by 6 global collaborators. Beyond this particular receptor, the publication reports: The quantity of clinical and demographic metadata differed by source and by participant and was supplied without curation.

Its CDR3 holds 16 amino acids, cysteine through phenylalanine. Just CDR3 DNA is preserved here, 48 bases in frame from base 1. CDR1 MDHEN and CDR2 SYDVKM were looked up in the germline V gene. V is shortened by 3 bases, J by 7 bases, and the region joining them spans 22 bases. The immunoSEQ Assay, a bias-controlled multiplex PCR, was used to amplify TCRbeta CDR3 regions from genomic DNA. As for how the authors treated the data: The number of nucleated cells in each sample was estimated from the amplification of reference gene primers within the assay. To quantify the absolute abundance of each unique TCRbeta CDR3 rearrangement, sequence reads were collapsed and filtered. Productive Simpson clonality was computed per sample as the square root of Simpson's diversity index over productive rearrangements. TCRdb re-hosts the immuneACCESS table, in-frame sequences only. Its copies lack some clones; in the studies checked, an unresolved V gene accounts for under half of them, and the cause for the rest is not known. V, J and clone size are taken as reported in that table, and D and trimming were inferred from the DNA itself. This sample is represented by 150,000 to 200,000 clones; over 80% of them were singletons. The top ten constitute about 3.3% of the sample.

Participants in the prospective study were aged about 18 to 100 years, lived in 20 to 30 United States geographic areas, and enrolled through a virtual design. To assign participants to cohorts, the prospective study relied on clinical history that participants themselves reported in a screening survey and a study questionnaire. Exposed participants were defined as having been in contact with someone with a PCR-confirmed or clinician-diagnosed COVID-19 case within 2 weeks of study entry. Each participant in the prospective study had whole blood, serum and a nasopharyngeal or oropharyngeal swab collected by mobile phlebotomists. Prospective study participants could optionally give additional blood draws and questionnaires over an approximately two-month period. Before DNA extraction, prospective study blood samples were shipped either frozen or at room temperature. A remark on this clone: The antigen it recognizes is unknown. No base qualities exist here, and no much larger clone lies one base off it.

Recombination connected TRBV28 to TRBJ2-7; 5 matching bases give a weak D call of TRBD2. The sequencing input was PBMCs or T cells enriched from blood (not recorded which). The receptor was derived from a woman aged 30 to 39 who had been exposed to COVID-19. CDR3 sequence: CASSFLETVIPGEQYF. Read as DNA, the sequence is TGTGCCAGCAGTTTTCTTGAGACGGTCATCCCGGGGGAGCAGTACTTC.